Listed here are 14 T cell receptor beta chains from one sample, sequenced in a study of shared clonotypes between healthy human individuals. TCRdb's table, derived via immunoSEQ multiplex PCR, lists solely in-frame clones and lacks some. This table has some 660,000 clones, more than 70% appearing once. The specimen sequenced was memory CD4+ T cells sorted from blood. Subset of the sample: CD45RA-negative fraction. Receptor source: a woman between 25 and 40 years old in good health.

The chain uses TRBV2 and TRBJ1-4; maybe TRBD1 (5 bases). V was clipped by 4 bases and J by 11 bases, with 20 bases between them. The CDR3 is made up of 15 amino acids. Germline-derived CDR1 and CDR2 are SNHLY and FYNNEI. The CDR3 coding sequence is TGTGCCAGCAGTGCCTCCGGGACGGGTATCGGGAAACTGTTTTTT. Residues: CASSASGTGIGKLFF.

The chain employs TRBV28 and TRBJ1-2; D might be TRBD1 (5 bases). Trimming removed 4 bases at V and 4 bases at J, with 16 bases between. CDR3 length equals 15 residues. Germline CDR1 is MDHEN and CDR2 is SYDVKM. The DNA of the CDR3 is TGTGCCAGCAGTTCTGGTACAGGAAATATCTATGGCTACACCTTC. Protein product: CASSSGTGNIYGYTF.

Turning to this clone: Other nucleotide sequences from this sample produce the same CDR3. The genes are TRBV25-1 and TRBJ2-5; D remains unclear. Germline V gene sequence: CDR1 MGHDK, CDR2 SYGVNS. The CDR3 loop spans 11 amino acids. Trimming left V 2 bases short and J 5 bases short, with 3 bases between. As DNA, the CDR3 is TGTGCCAGCAGTGAAGGGGAGACCCAGTACTTC. Its translation is CASSEGETQYF.

The rearrangement links TRBV19 to TRBJ1-2; possible D gene TRBD1, 5 bases. The ends were cut back, 3 bases at V and 5 bases at J, with 10 bases in the middle. This CDR3 comprises 13 residues. Germline CDR1 is LNHDA and CDR2 is SQIVND (reference sequence). This CDR3 reads CASSINPGYGYTF. The CDR3 region has the DNA TGTGCCAGTAGTATTAATCCAGGGTATGGCTACACCTTC. The variable domain in full, with the rest retrieved from reference TRBV19 and TRBJ1-2, is DGGITQSPKYLFRKEGQNVTLSCEQNLNHDAMYWYRQDPGQGLRLIYYSQIVNDFQKGDIAEGYSVSREKKESFPLTVTSAQKNPTAFYLCASSINPGYGYTFGSGTRLTVV.

The rearrangement joins TRBV19 to TRBJ1-4, with 9 bases that match TRBD1. With V trimmed by 6 bases and J by 8 bases, 7 bases remained unmatched. CDR1 and CDR2 from the germline V gene are LNHDA and SQIVND (reference sequence). The CDR3 has 14 residues. In DNA, the CDR3 is TGTGCCAGTAGGCCCGGGACAGGGAGCGAAAAACTGTTTTTT. This codes for CASRPGTGSEKLFF.

This clone showed up just once. The rearrangement uses TRBV4-1 and TRBJ2-1; the D gene could be TRBD1 or TRBD2 (5 bases each). Trimming stripped 4 bases from V and 5 bases from J, with 6 bases between. The CDR3 consists of 12 residues. Germline assignment: CDR1 MGHRA and CDR2 YSYEKL. The CDR3 sequence is CASSRGNNEQFF. CDR3 in DNA: TGCGCCAGCAGCCGGGGGAACAATGAGCAGTTCTTC.

This clone was counted once. The chain employs TRBV28 and TRBJ1-2; no firm D call. The CDR3 loop spans 13 amino acids. The V gene lost 1 base and the J gene lost 8 bases, with 11 bases spanning the gap. The V gene's germline CDR1 is MDHEN and CDR2 SYDVKM. CDR3 DNA sequence: TGTGCCAGCAGTTTATCCCACCTGGTGGGCTACACCTTC. It is translated as CASSLSHLVGYTF.

V usage is TRBV7-2 and J usage is TRBJ1-5, with D tentatively TRBD1 (6 bases). There are 15 residues in the CDR3. The germline V gene encodes CDR1 SGHTA and CDR2 FQGNSA. V gave up 1 base and J gave up 7 bases, with 14 bases separating them. CDR3 sequence: CASSLVSGGGQPQHF. CDR3 bases: TGTGCCAGCAGCTTAGTTTCGGGGGGCGGCCAGCCCCAGCATTTT.

The chain carries TRBV5-6 and TRBJ1-2; D is ambiguous. The CDR3 is made up of 14 amino acids. V lost 6 bases and J 4 bases, leaving 16 bases between the germline ends. CDR1 and CDR2 from the germline V gene are SGHDT and YYEEEE. CDR3: CASNRAGSFYGYTF. The CDR3 coding sequence is TGTGCCAGCAACCGGGCGGGGAGTTTCTATGGCTACACCTTC.

This clone was seen only once. The J gene is TRBJ2-1, the V gene TRBV29-1; D gene uncertain. Germline CDR1 SQVTM, CDR2 ANQGSEA. Trimming removed 5 bases at V and 5 bases at J, with 10 bases between. CDR3 length: 12 residues. Written as DNA, the CDR3 is TGCAGCGTTTCACGGACGAACAATGAGCAGTTCTTC. Its translation is CSVSRTNNEQFF.

Details on this clone: At one end the junction does not follow the germline gene, possibly because of a read error. Here the CDR3 reads CASTLQNRVRGEKLFF. CDR3 coding DNA: TGTGCCAGCACCTTACAAAACAGGGTGAGAGGTGAAAAACTGTTTTTT. This sequence joins TRBV11-2 and TRBJ1-4, with D perhaps matching TRBD1 (6 bases). This CDR3 has 16 amino acids. Germline CDR1 is SGHAT and CDR2 is FQNNGV.

V gene TRBV11-3 combines with J gene TRBJ2-5; 7 bases line up with TRBD1. The V and J ends lost 5 bases and 3 bases, in that order; junction bases with no gene match: 3. Germline V gives CDR1 SGHNT, CDR2 YENEEA. This CDR3 is 13 amino acids long. CDR3 protein: CASSEGQKETQYF. The DNA of the CDR3 is TGTGCCAGCAGCGAGGGACAGAAAGAGACCCAGTACTTC.

The chain joins TRBV5-1 to TRBJ2-3; D may be TRBD2 (6 bases). The CDR3 is 16 amino acids. Trimming took 7 bases from V and 4 from J, leaving 22 bases between them. Germline CDR1 SGHRS, CDR2 YFSETQ. The CDR3 region has the DNA TGCGCCAGCCGCCGGGAGAGGGGCGGCGGCGCAGATACGCAGTATTTT. The encoded protein is CASRRERGGGADTQYF.

The CDR3 loop is CASSLDLGGGYTF. DNA of the CDR3: TGCGCCAGCAGCTTGGACCTGGGGGGAGGCTACACCTTC. This rearrangement joins TRBV5-1 to TRBJ1-2, with D possibly matching TRBD1 (5 bases). The CDR3 has 13 amino acids. V was shortened by 0 bases and J by 8 bases, with 11 bases between the two germline ends. Per the germline V gene, CDR1 is SGHRS and CDR2 is YFSETQ.